One sample yielded the 18 T cell receptor beta chains listed below, sequenced in a study of T-cell reconstitution after alpha-beta-depleted transplantation in children listed by TCRdb under 2016. The method behind the library was PCR. The run used an Illumina HiSeq 2500. Molecular barcoding was employed in the preparation of TCR libraries, with unique molecular identifiers being used to normalize TCRbeta repertoire quantification. TCRdb applied fastp at Q25 and MiXCR to the public reads, then kept only in-frame beta chains. Every entry covers one CDR3 protein and lists the most common genes and DNA from its rows. The sample records about 230,000 distinct CDR3 sequences, 9.7% of which are singletons. About 5.4% of the sample lies in the top ten. The sequences come from PBMCs from the stem cell graft donor, collected from the stem cell graft. The receptors come from a human donor who donated a stem cell graft to a child with SCID.

This clonotype was counted ten times or more. V usage is TRBV6-5 and J usage is TRBJ2-5; D uncertain. Trimming took 4 bases from V and 0 from J, leaving 9 bases between them. CDR1 is MNHEY and CDR2 is SVGAGI in the germline V gene. The CDR3 consists of 14 residues. The CDR3 DNA follows: TGTGCCAGCAGTTGGGCCACCTACCAAGAGACCCAGTACTTC. Translation gives CASSWATYQETQYF.

This clonotype has at least ten counts. The chain uses TRBV28 and TRBJ1-1, with D tentatively TRBD1 (5 bases). The germline V and J ends were trimmed by 6 bases and 1 base, with 9 bases remaining between them. Germline values: CDR1 MDHEN, CDR2 SYDVKM. This CDR3 spans 13 amino acids. The CDR3, as DNA: TGTGCCAGCAGGGGCAGGGCGAACACTGAAGCTTTCTTT. This sequence encodes CASRGRANTEAFF.

This clonotype has ten or more counts. In DNA form, the CDR3 reads TGTGCCAGCATCGACCCGGCGAGACCCTACGAGCAGTACTTC. Amino acids: CASIDPARPYEQYF. V and J are TRBV6-1 and TRBJ2-7; D ambiguous. Germline assignment: CDR1 MNHNS and CDR2 SASEGT. The germline V and J ends were trimmed by 7 bases and 2 bases, with 15 bases remaining between them. This CDR3 comprises 14 residues.

In this sample, this clonotype turned up many times. The V and J genes are TRBV19 and TRBJ1-1; tentative D call: TRBD1 (5 bases). CDR1 is LNHDA, CDR2 SQIVND, per germline (reference sequence). The V and J ends lost 8 bases and 10 bases respectively, with 35 bases between them. The CDR3 loop spans 18 amino acids. The CDR3 sequence is CASSGPSSWGADPYGAFF. DNA for the CDR3: TGTGCCAGTTCGGGACCTTCGTCCTGGGGAGCGGACCCTTATGGAGCTTTCTTT.

This clonotype came up many times. V is TRBV9 and J is TRBJ2-1; 10 positions agree with TRBD1. The germline gives CDR1 SGDLS, CDR2 YYNGEE. V was clipped by 4 bases and J by 7 bases; unmatched bases: 8. This CDR3 comprises 15 residues. The CDR3 sequence: CASSFRDRGLNEQFF. For the CDR3, the DNA is TGTGCCAGCAGCTTTCGGGACAGGGGACTGAATGAGCAGTTCTTC.

This clonotype was seen ten or more times. V and J are TRBV27 and TRBJ2-3; TRBD1 agrees at 8 bases. Germline V CDR1 and CDR2: MNHEY, SMNVEV (reference sequence). The CDR3 totals 14 residues. The V gene end was trimmed by 6 bases and the J gene end by 5 bases; junction bases not matched to a gene: 7. This CDR3 reads CASRTGVTVDTQYF. The DNA of the CDR3 is TGTGCCAGCAGGACAGGGGTGACGGTAGATACGCAGTATTTT.

This clonotype has ten or more counts. This chain uses TRBV20-1 with TRBJ1-1; D may be TRBD1 (6 bases). CDR3 size: 13 residues. V gave up 5 bases and J gave up 5 bases, with 15 bases separating them. Germline CDR1 reads DFQATT; CDR2 reads SNEGSKA (reference sequence). The CDR3 DNA follows: TGCAGTGCTCTATCAGGGGCCGGAACTGAAGCTTTCTTT. Protein: CSALSGAGTEAFF.

This clonotype was counted ten times or more. The V gene is TRBV7-2, the J gene TRBJ2-1; possibly TRBD2 for D (5 bases). CDR1 is SGHTA, CDR2 FQGNSA, per germline. The CDR3 totals 16 residues. The germline V and J ends were trimmed by 6 bases and 0 bases, with 15 bases remaining between them. In nucleotides, the CDR3 is TGTGCCAGCAGTTTCTTCATAGGGAGCTCCTACAATGAGCAGTTCTTC. It translates to CASSFFIGSSYNEQFF.

The chain is built from TRBV5-1 and TRBJ2-2; no clear D gene. Per germline, CDR1 SGHRS and CDR2 YFSETQ. The length of the CDR3 is 14 residues. Trimming removed 4 bases at V and 5 bases at J, with 12 bases between. Here the CDR3 DNA reads TGCGCCAGCAGCCCGTTCCCAGGAACCGGGGAGCTGTTTTTT. Protein: CASSPFPGTGELFF.

This clonotype has ten or more counts. The J gene is TRBJ2-7, the V gene TRBV12-3 or TRBV12-4; no clear D. This CDR3 is 13 amino acids long. Between the trimmed V and J ends, which lost 4 bases and 0 bases, there was a span of 7 bases. The CDR3 sequence is CASSSKSSYEQYF. CDR3 DNA sequence: TGTGCCAGCAGTTCGAAAAGCTCCTACGAGCAGTACTTC.

There are many counts of this clonotype. The chain joins TRBV7-2 to TRBJ2-3, with 7 bases fitting TRBD2. Germline V gene data show CDR1 as SGHTA and CDR2 as FQGNSA. V shed 8 bases, J shed 2 bases, and the junction held 10 bases outside the gene matches. CDR3 length: 15 amino acids. This CDR3 is CASASGAGNTDTQYF. CDR3 nucleotide sequence: TGTGCCAGCGCTTCCGGAGCGGGAAACACAGATACGCAGTATTTT.

This clonotype was found a few times. The chain recombines TRBV6-1 with TRBJ1-6; TRBD1 agrees at 11 bases. The CDR3 is 17 amino acids. Germline values: CDR1 MNHNS, CDR2 SASEGT. V was clipped by 5 bases and J by 5 bases; unmatched bases: 8. The CDR3 sequence: CASSPGQGALDNSPLHF. CDR3 DNA sequence: TGTGCCAGCAGTCCCGGACAGGGGGCTTTGGATAATTCACCCCTCCACTTT.

The table lists this clonotype with many counts. The chain employs TRBV7-3 and TRBJ2-3; no definite D call. Trimming left V 5 bases short and J 10 bases short, with 16 bases between. The CDR3 has 13 residues. Germline CDR1 reads SGHTA; CDR2 reads FQGTGA. The chain's CDR3 is CASSPSEESAQYF. DNA of the CDR3: TGTGCCAGCAGCCCCTCCGAGGAGAGTGCGCAGTATTTT.

This clonotype was observed many times. V is TRBV7-2 and J is TRBJ2-3; D call uncertain. The CDR3 covers 14 residues. The V end lost 2 bases, the J end lost 4 bases, and 10 bases lay between the germline ends. Germline CDR1 is SGHTA and CDR2 is FQGNSA. The DNA of the CDR3 is TGTGCCAGCAGCTTAAGGAGTAGCTCAGATACGCAGTATTTT. Translating it yields CASSLRSSSDTQYF.

This clonotype was counted ten times or more. This sequence joins TRBV20-1 and TRBJ2-5, with 7 bases fitting TRBD1. The CDR3 covers 12 residues. V shed 0 bases, J shed 5 bases, and the junction held 0 bases outside the gene matches. Germline assignment: CDR1 DFQATT and CDR2 SNEGSKA (reference sequence). Here the CDR3 reads CSARDRGETQYF. CDR3 sequence (DNA): TGCAGTGCTAGAGACAGGGGGGAGACCCAGTACTTC.

Note on this clonotype: The junction does not match germline at one end; this may be a read error. This chain links TRBV20-1 with TRBJ1-2, with D maybe TRBD1 (5 bases). Germline assignment: CDR1 DFQATT and CDR2 SNEGSKA (reference sequence). The CDR3 totals 17 residues. The CDR3 here is CCARGTSATVANYGYTF. CDR3 DNA: TGCTGTGCTAGAGGGACTTCCGCGACAGTGGCTAACTATGGCTACACCTTC.

In its sample, this clonotype was seen many times. This chain uses TRBV20-1 with TRBJ2-1; 7 bases map to TRBD1. This CDR3 region has 17 residues. Unmatched junction bases numbered 12, after V lost 0 bases and J lost 4 bases. The germline CDR1 and CDR2 sequences are DFQATT and SNEGSKA (reference sequence). CDR3 nucleotides: TGCAGTGCTAGAGATCGAGTTAAGGGACAGAGTTACAATGAGCAGTTCTTC. It codes for CSARDRVKGQSYNEQFF.

Ten or more counts support this clonotype. The J gene is TRBJ2-3, the V gene TRBV12-3 or TRBV12-4, with 8 bases lining up with TRBD2. The CDR3 runs 15 residues. V lost 4 bases to trimming and J lost 2 bases; unmatched junction nucleotides: 5. CDR3 sequence: CASSSSGGATDTQYF. The DNA for the CDR3 is TGTGCCAGCAGTTCCTCGGGAGGGGCCACAGATACGCAGTATTTT.